A selection of T cell receptor beta chains follows, all from one sample in a study of T-cell memory formation after mild COVID-19. TCRdb called the 5' RACE reads again in MiXCR, with one record for every CDR3 protein. The sample shows some 110,000 distinct CDR3 sequences, approximately 15% of them seen only once. Sequencing was carried out using PBMCs or a T cell subset sorted from them (not recorded which). Receptors originate from an adult woman who had mild COVID-19 (a few samples of this study predate the infection). Cell type and time point are not known. The CDR3 runs from the conserved cysteine through the conserved F or W. The D gene is left open where the match is weak. Size tells how often a clone was seen (once, few, many) or the class of an expanded clone, and some rows leave it out.

abundance	d_gene	j_gene	v_gene	CDR3nt	CDR3aa
few	NA	TRBJ2-7	TRBV20-1	TGCAGTGCTACCCGGGACTTGACTTCCTACGAGCAGTACTTC	CSATRDLTSYEQYF
few	NA	TRBJ1-1	TRBV13	TGTGCCAGCAGTTTCCCAGATCTCCGGGAAGCTTTCTTT	CASSFPDLREAFF
few	NA	TRBJ1-1	TRBV12-3/TRBV12-4	TGTGCCAGCAGCAGCACGCCGGTAGCTTTCTTT	CASSSTPVAFF
few	NA	TRBJ2-7	TRBV12-3/TRBV12-4	TGTGCCAGCAGTTTAGCGTTGTTCCTGGACTCCTACGAGCAGTACTTC	CASSLALFLDSYEQYF
NA	TRBD2	TRBJ2-2	TRBV5-1	TGCGCCAGCAGTCAGGGACTAGCTGAAACCGCCCCGAACACCGGGGAGCTGTTTTTT	CASSQGLAETAPNTGELFF
few	TRBD2	TRBJ2-1	TRBV19	TGTGCCAGTAGTCCGACTAGCGGGAGGTTCTATGAGCAGTTCTTC	CASSPTSGRFYEQFF
few	NA	TRBJ1-6	TRBV2	TGTGCCAGCAGCGGAGACGGGGCCCATTCACCCCTCCACTTT	CASSGDGAHSPLHF
NA	TRBD1	TRBJ1-5	TRBV4-3	TGCGCCAGCAGCCCTCACGGGACAGGGAACAATCAGCCCCAGCATTTT	CASSPHGTGNNQPQHF
few	TRBD1	TRBJ2-3	TRBV7-9	TGTGCCAGCAGCACGGGACAGGGGGCCCCAGATACGCAGTATTTT	CASSTGQGAPDTQYF
few	NA	TRBJ2-1	TRBV7-9	TGTGCCAGCAGCCCCAACCCAGGGGACAATGAGCAGTTCTTC	CASSPNPGDNEQFF
NA	NA	TRBJ1-3	TRBV21-1	TGTGCCAGCAGCGCGAACAGACGGAGTAGCTCTGGAAACACCATATATTTT	CASSANRRSSSGNTIYF
few	NA	TRBJ2-5	TRBV12-3/TRBV12-4	TGTGCCAGCAGTTTAAGTAGATGGGACCAAGAGACCCAGTACTTC	CASSLSRWDQETQYF
NA	TRBD1	TRBJ2-7	TRBV12-3/TRBV12-4	TGTGCAAGCAGTCAATGGACAGGCTACGAGCAGTACTTC	CASSQWTGYEQYF
few	NA	TRBJ1-2	TRBV7-9	TGTGCCAGCAGCTTAGGGACGACTTACTACACCTTC	CASSLGTTYYTF
many	NA	TRBJ2-1	TRBV7-3	TGTGCCAGCAGCTTAGGCGGGACCTACAATGAGCAGTTCTTC	CASSLGGTYNEQFF
few	NA	TRBJ2-4	TRBV4-1	TGCGCCAGCAGTTCGGGAAGCAGTTGGAGGGCCAAAAACATTCAGTACTTC	CASSSGSSWRAKNIQYF
few	NA	TRBJ2-2	TRBV24-1	TGTGCCACCAGTGATCCAGGGGCCGGGGAGCTGTTTTTT	CATSDPGAGELFF
NA	TRBD1	TRBJ2-5	TRBV29-1	TGCAGCGTTGTGGGGACAGGGGGCCGGGAGACCCAGTACTTC	CSVVGTGGRETQYF
NA	NA	TRBJ2-7	TRBV6-2/TRBV6-3	TGTGCCAGCAGTTACGTGACTCAAACTAATTCCTACGAGCAGTACTTC	CASSYVTQTNSYEQYF
few	NA	TRBJ2-7	TRBV29-1	TGCAGCGTTGTCGGGACCTCCGCCTACGAGCAGTACTTC	CSVVGTSAYEQYF
NA	NA	TRBJ2-1	TRBV6-2/TRBV6-3	TGTGCCAGCAGCCGAGGACCTAACTACAATGAGCAGTTCTTC	CASSRGPNYNEQFF
NA	NA	TRBJ1-1	TRBV15	TGTGCCACCAGCACGGCCCGGGGCACTGAAGCTTTCTTT	CATSTARGTEAFF
few	NA	TRBJ2-7	TRBV7-8	TGTGCCAGCAGCGCAAGACTAGACCCGTCAGACTACGAGCAGTACTTC	CASSARLDPSDYEQYF
few	TRBD2	TRBJ2-3	TRBV7-9	TGTGCCGAGAAGCTAGCGGGTGCTACTAGCACAGATACGCAGTATTTT	CAEKLAGATSTDTQYF
NA	TRBD2	TRBJ2-1	TRBV5-1	TGCGCCAGCAGCTTGGTCAGACTAGCGGGAGCTAATGAGCAGTTCTTC	CASSLVRLAGANEQFF
NA	NA	TRBJ1-1	TRBV6-6	TGTGCCACCGGTTCTGGAGCTTTCTTT	CATGSGAFF
NA	NA	TRBJ2-3	TRBV12-3/TRBV12-4	TGTGCCAGCAGTTTAGGGGCAGTTTATCGCACAGATACGCAGTATTTT	CASSLGAVYRTDTQYF
NA	NA	TRBJ2-7	TRBV4-2	TGTGCCAGCAGCCAAGATCGCGGTCGAGCTTACGAGCAGTACTTC	CASSQDRGRAYEQYF
NA	NA	TRBJ2-5	TRBV9	TGTGCCAGCAGCGTAGAAGGGGGGCCCCTGGAGACCCAGTACTTC	CASSVEGGPLETQYF
few	TRBD2	TRBJ2-1	TRBV12-3/TRBV12-4	TGTGCCAGCAGTTTGACTAGCGGGAGGGTAGGCAATGAGCAGTTCTTC	CASSLTSGRVGNEQFF
NA	TRBD1	TRBJ2-7	TRBV7-9	TGTGCCAGCAGCTTACCCCTGACAGGGGGCGAGCAGTACTTC	CASSLPLTGGEQYF
NA	TRBD2	TRBJ2-1	TRBV11-3	TGTGCCAGCAGCTCCGCATCAGCGGGAGCTAGGAATGAGCAGTTCTTC	CASSSASAGARNEQFF
NA	NA	TRBJ1-4	TRBV4-3	TGCGCCAGCAGCCTCGCCGGGGGAACTAATGAAAAACTGTTTTTT	CASSLAGGTNEKLFF
NA	TRBD1	TRBJ2-1	TRBV30	TGTGCCTGGAGTGGAGGACAGGGGAGAGTCAATGAGCAGTTCTTC	CAWSGGQGRVNEQFF
few	NA	TRBJ2-7	TRBV7-9	TGTGCCAGCAGCCTCTCGCCTTCTGGTGCATCCTACGAGCAGTACTTC	CASSLSPSGASYEQYF
many	NA	TRBJ2-3	TRBV15	TGTGCCACCAGCAGAGATCGATTAGGCGGGGCCGCATTTGATACGCAGTATTTT	CATSRDRLGGAAFDTQYF
few	NA	TRBJ2-1	TRBV4-1	TGCGCCAGCAGCCAAGATCAAACTAGCCGCCGATTGGTGAGCTCCTACAATGAGCAGTTCTTC	CASSQDQTSRRLVSSYNEQFF
NA	NA	TRBJ1-1	TRBV2	TGTGCCAGCCTTCACTTTGAGGTGACCGACCTCTCTGCTTTCTTT	CASLHFEVTDLSAFF
NA	TRBD1	TRBJ1-1	TRBV19	TGTGCCAGTAGTAGGGACAGGGGGGTCACTGAAGCTTTCTTT	CASSRDRGVTEAFF
few	NA	TRBJ2-3	TRBV20-1	TGCAGTGCTAGAGAGGGCCCAGAAGCAGATACGCAGTATTTT	CSAREGPEADTQYF
NA	NA	TRBJ2-2	TRBV6-1	TGTGCCGTCCTTTGGGGGACCGGTGAGCTGTTTTTT	CAVLWGTGELFF
many	NA	TRBJ2-1	TRBV12-3/TRBV12-4	TGTGCCAGCAGCCCTAACGGGGGAGGCTCCTACAATGAGCAGTTCTTC	CASSPNGGGSYNEQFF
few	NA	TRBJ2-1	TRBV3-1	TGTGCCAGCAGCCAAGATTCCGTTAATGAGCAGTTCTTC	CASSQDSVNEQFF
NA	NA	TRBJ2-2	TRBV7-9	TGTGCCAGCAGCCCAACCGGGGCTACGAACACCGGGGAGCTGTTTTTT	CASSPTGATNTGELFF
NA	NA	TRBJ2-7	TRBV5-1	TGCGCCAGCAGCTTGGATGCAGGGGAGCAGTACTTC	CASSLDAGEQYF
few	NA	TRBJ2-3	TRBV4-1	TGCGCCAGCAGCCAAGATGGGAAGGGGGACACAGATACGCAGTATTTT	CASSQDGKGDTDTQYF
NA	NA	TRBJ2-1	TRBV4-2	TGTGCCAGCAGCCAAGCGGTTCATGAGCAGTTCTTC	CASSQAVHEQFF
NA	TRBD1	TRBJ2-2	TRBV7-9	TGTGCCAGCAGCGTGACAGGGCGCTTCACCGGGGAGCTGTTTTTT	CASSVTGRFTGELFF
NA	NA	TRBJ2-7	TRBV7-6	TGTGCCAGCAGCTTACTCGACGAGCAGTACTTC	CASSLLDEQYF
few	NA	TRBJ1-1	TRBV4-2	TGTGCCAGCACCCACACCCAGACGGACACTGAAGCTTTCTTT	CASTHTQTDTEAFF
few	NA	TRBJ1-5	TRBV12-3/TRBV12-4	TGTGCCAGCAGTTTTCAGGGCCAGCCCCAGCATTTT	CASSFQGQPQHF
once	NA	TRBJ2-7	TRBV7-9	TGTGCCAGCAGCGCAGGGGCGCGTTACGAGCAGTACTTC	CASSAGARYEQYF
NA	NA	TRBJ2-6	TRBV7-6	TGTGCCAGCAGCTTAGGAGGAAACTCTGGGGCCAACGTCCTGACTTTC	CASSLGGNSGANVLTF